These 32 T cell receptor beta chains were all obtained from the same sample, sequenced in a study of blood T cell repertoires in COVID-19. Using immunoSEQ multiplex PCR, the repertoire was profiled, and TCRdb retains in-frame clones only, with some absent. The data contain some 180,000 clones, approximately 90% of them singletons. The sample taken for sequencing was peripheral blood. These receptors were obtained from a man in his forties with active or convalescent COVID-19.

The chain links TRBV2 to TRBJ2-1; the match to TRBD2 covers 10 bases. The ends lost 3 bases at V and 6 bases at J; junction bases unmatched: 5. CDR3 size: 15 residues. The germline gives CDR1 SNHLY, CDR2 FYNNEI. CDR3 region: CASSEGASGSNEQFF. CDR3 nucleotides: TGTGCCAGCAGTGAGGGGGCTAGCGGGAGCAATGAGCAGTTCTTC. The full variable domain, with the rest looked up from reference TRBV2 and TRBJ2-1, is EPEVTQTPSHQVTQMGQEVILRCVPISNHLYFYWYRQILGQKVEFLVSFYNNEISEKSEIFDDQFSVERPDGSNFTLKIRSTKLEDSAMYFCASSEGASGSNEQFFGPGTRLTVL.

V and J are TRBV6-1 and TRBJ2-3; D uncertain. Germline values: CDR1 MNHNS, CDR2 SASEGT. CDR3 length: 17 amino acids. V lost 1 base, J lost 0 bases, and 14 bases lay in between. CDR3 protein: CASSEDNVGSSTDTQYF. CDR3 DNA sequence: TGTGCCAGCAGTGAAGATAACGTCGGTTCTAGCACAGATACGCAGTATTTT.

The chain recombines TRBV10-3 with TRBJ2-3, with D perhaps TRBD1 (7 bases). This CDR3 is built from 13 residues. Trimming left V 10 bases short and J 1 base short, with 12 bases between. Germline V gene lookup returns CDR1 ENHRY and CDR2 SYGVKD. CDR3 loop: CATGGGGTDTQYF. CDR3 sequence (DNA): TGTGCCACCGGAGGGGGCGGCACAGATACGCAGTATTTT.

V and J are TRBV5-8 and TRBJ1-5; TRBD1 might be the D (6 bases). Germline CDR1 and CDR2: SGHTS and YDEGEE. V gave up 4 bases and J gave up 5 bases, with 19 bases separating them. This CDR3 is built from 16 residues. CDR3 DNA: TGTGCCAGCAGCGGGGGTGAGAGGGGGTCTGATCAGCCCCAGCATTTT. Translating it yields CASSGGERGSDQPQHF.

The chain carries TRBV7-2 and TRBJ2-3, with D hard to call. The CDR3 spans 15 residues. Germline V gene lookup returns CDR1 SGHTA and CDR2 FQGNSA. The V gene lost 4 bases and the J gene lost 6 bases, with 17 bases spanning the gap. The chain's CDR3 is CASSSSRPPRDTQYF. The CDR3 nucleotides are TGTGCCAGCAGCTCTTCGCGGCCTCCACGGGATACGCAGTATTTT.

The chain is built from TRBV24-1 and TRBJ1-3; TRBD1 might be the D (5 bases). Looked up from germline, CDR1 is KGHDR and CDR2 is SFDVKD. Trimming shortened V by 2 bases and J by 8 bases, and 12 bases separated the two germline ends. The CDR3 length is 14 residues. CDR3 amino acids: CATSDWAEGDTIYF. In DNA, the CDR3 is TGTGCCACCAGTGATTGGGCCGAAGGGGACACCATATATTTT.

V usage is TRBV28 and J usage is TRBJ2-7; D might be TRBD2 (5 bases). The CDR3 contains 14 residues. Germline CDR1 MDHEN, CDR2 SYDVKM. The V end lost 1 base, the J end lost 3 bases, and 10 bases lay between the germline ends. CDR3 sequence reads: CASSLYGGYYEQYF. The CDR3 nucleotides are TGTGCCAGCAGTTTATATGGCGGGTACTACGAGCAGTACTTC.

As to this clone: One end of the junction fails to match germline, which may point to a read error. J is TRBJ1-6 and V is TRBV12-5, with TRBD1 as a possible D gene (5 bases). The CDR3 covers 17 residues. Germline values: CDR1 LGHNT, CDR2 FRNRAP. Here the CDR3 DNA reads TGTGCTAGTGGTTTGGTACCGACAGCAACCTATAATTTACCCCTCCACTTT. It encodes CASGLVPTATYNLPLHF.

This clone was detected a few times. The V and J genes are TRBV19 and TRBJ2-1; maybe TRBD1 (5 bases). Germline-derived CDR1 and CDR2 are LNHDA and SQIVND (reference sequence). This CDR3 comprises 15 residues. V was clipped by 7 bases and J by 2 bases, with 15 bases between them. CDR3 protein: CASTPGWAAYNEQFF. The CDR3, as DNA: TGTGCCAGTACCCCAGGGTGGGCAGCCTACAATGAGCAGTTCTTC.

The count of this clone is one. The rearrangement joins TRBV19 to TRBJ1-3; a weak D match, TRBD1 (6 bases). The CDR3 has 12 amino acids. Trimming took 8 bases from V and 8 from J, leaving 13 bases between them. Germline lookup yields CDR1 LNHDA and CDR2 SQIVND (reference sequence). CDR3 in DNA: TGTGCCAGTTCACAGGGTGATTACACCATATATTTT. It yields the protein CASSQGDYTIYF.

The gene calls are TRBV19 and TRBJ1-5; 9 positions agree with TRBD1. V trimming: 7 bases; J trimming: 7 bases; junction bases outside the gene matches: 8. The CDR3 contains 14 residues. CDR1 and CDR2 from the germline V gene are LNHDA and SQIVND (reference sequence). The CDR3 sequence: CASTQQGAGQPQHF. The CDR3 DNA reads TGTGCCAGTACTCAACAGGGGGCAGGGCAGCCCCAGCATTTT.

The chain is built from TRBV19 and TRBJ2-1; 7 positions match TRBD1. The CDR3 length is 14 residues. CDR1 and CDR2 from the germline V gene are LNHDA and SQIVND (reference sequence). The junction had 1 base not matched to a gene; V was cut back by 4 bases and J by 1 base. CDR3 sequence (DNA): TGTGCCAGTAGTACGACAGGGTCCTACAATGAGCAGTTCTTC. Translation gives CASSTTGSYNEQFF.

The chain is built from TRBV3-1 (or the pseudogene TRBV3-2) and TRBJ1-6; no reliable D call. Germline V gives CDR1 LGHDT, CDR2 YNNKEL (reference sequence). V lost 6 bases and J lost 7, with 13 bases in between. The CDR3 contains 14 residues. CDR3: CASSRRIGNSPLHF. CDR3 sequence (DNA): TGTGCCAGCAGTCGTAGAATCGGGAATTCACCCCTCCACTTT.

This chain joins TRBV5-1 and TRBJ2-7; 10 bases align to TRBD1. Losses at the gene ends were 4 bases for V and 7 bases for J; bases not matched to a gene: 8. Germline V gene sequence: CDR1 SGHRS, CDR2 YFSETQ. CDR3 length equals 14 residues. The CDR3 DNA follows: TGCGCCAGCAGCACGACAGGGGGCGAAGGGGAGCAGTACTTC. Translating it yields CASSTTGGEGEQYF.

V and J are TRBV19 and TRBJ2-3; 12 bases are shared with TRBD2. The CDR3 is 18 amino acids. J was trimmed by 1 base and V by 7 bases; bases with no gene match: 12. CDR1 is LNHDA and CDR2 is SQIVND in the germline V gene (reference sequence). The CDR3 DNA is TGTGCCAGTAATGATCGGACTAGCGGGATCGGAGGCACAGATACGCAGTATTTT. This gives the protein CASNDRTSGIGGTDTQYF.

This clone was seen once. In DNA form, the CDR3 reads TGTGCCAGTAGACAGGGGCCCTCCTATAATTCACCCCTCCACTTT. Its translation is CASRQGPSYNSPLHF. This sequence joins TRBV19 and TRBJ1-6; 7 bases align to TRBD1. The J segment lost 0 bases and the V segment lost 6 bases, leaving 2 bases of the junction unmatched. The germline gives CDR1 LNHDA, CDR2 SQIVND (reference sequence). This CDR3 is 15 amino acids long.

A few counts support this clone. V gene TRBV6-1 combines with J gene TRBJ2-6; D remains unclear. The CDR3 extends over 16 amino acids. V lost 0 bases, J lost 0 bases, and 6 bases lay in between. Germline V gene lookup returns CDR1 MNHNS and CDR2 SASEGT. CDR3 sequence (DNA): TGTGCCAGCAGTGAAGCCCTGTTCTCTGGGGCCAACGTCCTGACTTTC. Translation gives CASSEALFSGANVLTF.

This clone was observed once. The V and J genes are TRBV4-3 and TRBJ1-2; the D gene is possibly TRBD1 (5 bases). Per the germline V gene, CDR1 is LGHNA and CDR2 is YSLEER. V lost 0 bases, J lost 6 bases, and 14 bases lay in between. The CDR3 has 15 residues. Here the CDR3 DNA reads TGCGCCAGCAGCCAAGATCAGGGATTCGGCCATGGCTACACCTTC. Protein sequence: CASSQDQGFGHGYTF.

V and J are TRBV6-5 and TRBJ1-6; 8 bases align to TRBD1. The V gene's germline CDR1 is MNHEY and CDR2 SVGAGI. Germline trimming cut 0 bases from V and 5 bases from J; bases unmatched to any gene: 3. This CDR3 has 16 amino acids. The CDR3 protein is CASSYSPGGNNSPLHF. CDR3 in DNA: TGTGCCAGCAGTTACTCGCCAGGGGGCAATAATTCACCCCTCCACTTT.

V gene TRBV19 combines with J gene TRBJ2-2; TRBD2 might be the D (5 bases). Germline V lookup: CDR1 LNHDA, CDR2 SQIVND (reference sequence). The CDR3 is 13 residues long. With 6 bases removed from V and 5 bases from J, the gap between germline ends came to 10 bases. CDR3 protein: CASRGSSTGELFF. Written as DNA, the CDR3 is TGTGCCAGTAGAGGGAGTTCAACCGGGGAGCTGTTTTTT. Complete variable domain (other parts from reference TRBV19 and TRBJ2-2): DGGITQSPKYLFRKEGQNVTLSCEQNLNHDAMYWYRQDPGQGLRLIYYSQIVNDFQKGDIAEGYSVSREKKESFPLTVTSAQKNPTAFYLCASRGSSTGELFFGEGSRLTVL.

The V gene is TRBV6-6, the J gene TRBJ2-1; 9 bases map to TRBD2. The germline V gene has CDR1 MNHNY and CDR2 SVGAGI (reference sequence). CDR3 size: 14 residues. The trim removed 7 bases at V and 12 bases at J, leaving 13 bases unmatched. CDR3 nucleotide sequence: TGTGCCAGCACAGGGACAGCGGGAGGTACATGGCAGTTCTTC. Its protein product is CASTGTAGGTWQFF.

Written as DNA, the CDR3 is TGTGCCAGTAGGGACAGGGTGGAAGAGCAGTACTTC. Encoded protein: CASRDRVEEQYF. The chain carries TRBV19 and TRBJ2-7; 8 positions agree with TRBD1. CDR1 is LNHDA and CDR2 is SQIVND in the germline V gene (reference sequence). This CDR3 is 12 amino acids long. V was clipped by 6 bases and J by 7 bases; unmatched bases: 5.

The chain uses TRBV4-2 and TRBJ1-5; 8 bases fit TRBD1. Germline-derived CDR1 and CDR2 are LGHNA and YNFKEQ. V gave up 0 bases and J gave up 5 bases; unmatched junction bases: 9. The CDR3 is 17 residues long. The CDR3 sequence is CASSQDLSTGADQPQHF. The DNA for the CDR3 is TGTGCCAGCAGCCAAGATCTCTCGACAGGGGCTGATCAGCCCCAGCATTTT.

The chain recombines TRBV5-6 with TRBJ1-4, with 9 bases fitting TRBD1. CDR3 size: 17 residues. Trimming took 4 bases from V and 6 from J; bases not matched to a gene: 13. Germline CDR1 and CDR2: SGHDT and YYEEEE. The CDR3 loop reads CASSPPGTGSGYEKLFF. The CDR3 DNA reads as TGTGCCAGCAGCCCTCCCGGGACAGGGAGCGGGTATGAAAAACTGTTTTTT.

J is TRBJ2-3 and V is TRBV10-2; D might be TRBD1 (5 bases). Trimming took 6 bases from V and 1 from J, leaving 17 bases between them. The CDR3 has 16 residues. Germline CDR1 is WSHSY and CDR2 is SAAADI. CDR3 sequence: CASRKTASGGTDTQYF. CDR3 in DNA: TGCGCCAGCAGGAAGACAGCCTCTGGGGGCACAGATACGCAGTATTTT.

The rearrangement joins TRBV30 to TRBJ1-3; D unresolved. The length of the CDR3 is 12 residues. Trimming left V 8 bases short and J 1 base short, with 9 bases between. The germline CDR1 and CDR2 sequences are GTSNPN and SVGIG (reference sequence). The CDR3: CAHSPSGNTIYF. The CDR3 DNA sequence: TGTGCCCACAGTCCGTCTGGAAACACCATATATTTT.

This chain uses TRBV11-2 with TRBJ2-3; maybe TRBD2 (5 bases). V was shortened by 2 bases and J by 4 bases, with 13 bases between the two germline ends. Germline assignment: CDR1 SGHAT and CDR2 FQNNGV. This CDR3 spans 15 amino acids. CDR3 protein: CASSLRRVGSDTQYF. The CDR3 coding sequence is TGTGCCAGCAGCTTAAGGCGGGTGGGCTCAGATACGCAGTATTTT.

The chain recombines TRBV19 with TRBJ1-1; maybe TRBD1 (6 bases). With 5 bases removed from V and 4 bases from J, the gap between germline ends came to 11 bases. The CDR3 has 13 residues. The germline CDR1 and CDR2 sequences are LNHDA and SQIVND (reference sequence). This CDR3 reads CASSLGAVTEAFF. CDR3 bases: TGTGCCAGTAGTCTGGGGGCGGTCACTGAAGCTTTCTTT. The entire variable domain, with the rest obtained from reference TRBV19 and TRBJ1-1, is as follows: DGGITQSPKYLFRKEGQNVTLSCEQNLNHDAMYWYRQDPGQGLRLIYYSQIVNDFQKGDIAEGYSVSREKKESFPLTVTSAQKNPTAFYLCASSLGAVTEAFFGQGTRLTVV.

The chain joins TRBV28 to TRBJ1-6, with 7 bases lining up with TRBD1. The germline V gene has CDR1 MDHEN and CDR2 SYDVKM. The CDR3 has 15 residues. V trimming: 5 bases; J trimming: 9 bases; junction bases outside the gene matches: 10. The CDR3 loop reads CASSPETGRSSPLHF. CDR3 coding DNA: TGTGCCAGCAGTCCTGAGACAGGGAGGAGTTCACCCCTCCACTTT.

The V gene is TRBV21-1, the J gene TRBJ2-7; the table's D call, TRBD1, has no DNA check behind it. TRBV21-1 is marked as a pseudogene. CDR3 size: 14 residues. CDR3 loop: CASSMDRRSYEQYF. The CDR3 DNA follows: TGTGCCAGCAGCATGGACAGACGCTCCTACGAGCAGTACTTC.

The chain carries TRBV30 and TRBJ1-2, with D perhaps matching TRBD1 (5 bases). The V and J ends lost 3 bases and 6 bases respectively, with 14 bases between them. Germline CDR1 is GTSNPN and CDR2 is SVGIG (reference sequence). The CDR3 is 13 residues long. The CDR3 DNA reads TGTGCCTGGAGACTAGCCGGGACTCATGGCTACACCTTC. It codes for CAWRLAGTHGYTF.

The J gene is TRBJ2-2, the V gene TRBV6-1; 14 nucleotides match TRBD2. The J segment lost 6 bases and the V segment lost 2 bases, leaving 14 bases of the junction unmatched. There are 20 residues in the CDR3. Germline CDR1 is MNHNS and CDR2 is SASEGT. Written as DNA, the CDR3 is TGTGCCAGCAGTGAACGACACTCGGGACTAGCGGGAGCAAATTCCGGGGAGCTGTTTTTT. Protein sequence: CASSERHSGLAGANSGELFF.